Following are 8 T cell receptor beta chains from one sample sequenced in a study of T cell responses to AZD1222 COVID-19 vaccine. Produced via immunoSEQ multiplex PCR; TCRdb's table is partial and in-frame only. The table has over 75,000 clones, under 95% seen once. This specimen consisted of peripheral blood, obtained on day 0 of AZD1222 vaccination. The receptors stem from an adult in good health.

CDR3 in DNA: TGTGCCAGCAGCTTTATTCAGGGTATTCGTCCCTACGAGCAGTACTTC. Translated, it gives CASSFIQGIRPYEQYF. The chain employs TRBV7-9 and TRBJ2-7; D possibly corresponds to TRBD1 (5 bases). The V end lost 3 bases, the J end lost 2 bases, and 17 bases lay between the germline ends. The CDR3 length is 16 residues. CDR1 is SEHNR and CDR2 is FQNEAQ in the germline V gene (reference sequence).

CDR3 loop: CASSQDLGGVEQYF. DNA for the CDR3: TGCGCCAGCAGCCAAGATTTGGGTGGGGTCGAGCAGTACTTC. The V and J genes are TRBV4-1 and TRBJ2-7; no clear D. CDR3 length: 14 amino acids. Germline CDR1 and CDR2: MGHRA and YSYEKL. Trimming cost V 0 bases and J 6 bases, with 12 bases left between them.

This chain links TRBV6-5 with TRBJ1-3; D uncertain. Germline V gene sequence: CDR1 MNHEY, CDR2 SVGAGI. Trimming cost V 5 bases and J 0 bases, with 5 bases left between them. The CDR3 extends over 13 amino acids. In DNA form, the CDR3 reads TGTGCCAGCAGTAGGGTCTCTGGAAACACCATATATTTT. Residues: CASSRVSGNTIYF.

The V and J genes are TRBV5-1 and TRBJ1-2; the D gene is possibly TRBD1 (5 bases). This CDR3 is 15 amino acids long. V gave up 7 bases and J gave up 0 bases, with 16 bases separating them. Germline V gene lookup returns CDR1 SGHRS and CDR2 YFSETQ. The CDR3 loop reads CASAPRDRANYGYTF. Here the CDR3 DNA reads TGCGCCAGCGCGCCCCGGGACCGGGCTAACTATGGCTACACCTTC.

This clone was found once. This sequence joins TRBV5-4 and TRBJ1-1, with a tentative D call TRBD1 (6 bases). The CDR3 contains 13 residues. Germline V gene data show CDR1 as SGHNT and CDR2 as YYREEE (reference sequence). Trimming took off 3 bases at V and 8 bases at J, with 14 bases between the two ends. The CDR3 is CASSYGEGGEAFF. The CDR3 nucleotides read TGTGCCAGCAGCTATGGAGAGGGGGGGGAAGCTTTCTTT.

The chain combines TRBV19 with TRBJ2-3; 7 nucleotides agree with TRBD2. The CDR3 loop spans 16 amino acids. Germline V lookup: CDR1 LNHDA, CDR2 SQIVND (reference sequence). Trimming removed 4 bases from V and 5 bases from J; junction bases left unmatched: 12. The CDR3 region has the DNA TGTGCCAGTAGTAAACCAAGGGGCGGGAGCTTAGATACGCAGTATTTT. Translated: CASSKPRGGSLDTQYF.

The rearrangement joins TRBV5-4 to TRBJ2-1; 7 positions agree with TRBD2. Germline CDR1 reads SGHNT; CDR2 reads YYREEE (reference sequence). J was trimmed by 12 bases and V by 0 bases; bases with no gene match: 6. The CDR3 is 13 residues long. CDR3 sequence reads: CASSLAGGERQFF. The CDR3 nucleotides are TGTGCCAGCAGCTTGGCTGGGGGGGAGAGGCAGTTCTTC.

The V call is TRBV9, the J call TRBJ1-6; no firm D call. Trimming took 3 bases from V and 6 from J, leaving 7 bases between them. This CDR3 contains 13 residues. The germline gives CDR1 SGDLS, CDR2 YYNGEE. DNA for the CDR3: TGTGCCAGCAGCGCAGTCGGTAATTCACCCCTCCACTTT. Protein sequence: CASSAVGNSPLHF.